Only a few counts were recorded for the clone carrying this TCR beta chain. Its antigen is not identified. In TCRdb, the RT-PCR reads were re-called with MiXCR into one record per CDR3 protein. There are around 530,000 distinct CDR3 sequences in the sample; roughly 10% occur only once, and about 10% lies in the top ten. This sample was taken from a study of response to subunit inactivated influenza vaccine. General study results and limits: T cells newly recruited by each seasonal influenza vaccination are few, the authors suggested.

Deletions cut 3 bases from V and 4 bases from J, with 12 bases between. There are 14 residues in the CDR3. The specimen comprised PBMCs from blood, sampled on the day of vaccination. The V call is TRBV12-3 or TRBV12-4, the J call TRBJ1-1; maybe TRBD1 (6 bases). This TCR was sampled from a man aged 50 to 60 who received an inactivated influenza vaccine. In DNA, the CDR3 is TGTGCCAGCAGTTTTACAGGGACGCGCACTGAAGCTTTCTTT. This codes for CASSFTGTRTEAFF.